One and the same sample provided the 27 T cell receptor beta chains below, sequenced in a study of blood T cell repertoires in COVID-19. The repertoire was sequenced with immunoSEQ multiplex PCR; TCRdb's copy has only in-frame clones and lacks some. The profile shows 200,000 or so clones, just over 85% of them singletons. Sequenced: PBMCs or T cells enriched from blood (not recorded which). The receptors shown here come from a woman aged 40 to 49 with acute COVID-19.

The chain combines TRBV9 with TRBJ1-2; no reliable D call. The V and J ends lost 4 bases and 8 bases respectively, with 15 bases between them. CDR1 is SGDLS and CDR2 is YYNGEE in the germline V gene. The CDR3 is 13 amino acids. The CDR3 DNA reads TGTGCCAGCAGCCCCGAACTAGGAGACGGCTACACCTTC. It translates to CASSPELGDGYTF.

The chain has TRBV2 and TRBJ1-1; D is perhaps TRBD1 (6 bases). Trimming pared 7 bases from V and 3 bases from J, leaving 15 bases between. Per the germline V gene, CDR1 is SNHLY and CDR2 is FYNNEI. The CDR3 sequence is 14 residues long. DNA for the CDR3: TGTGCCAGCACGCAACAGGGTCTGGACACTGAAGCTTTCTTT. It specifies CASTQQGLDTEAFF.

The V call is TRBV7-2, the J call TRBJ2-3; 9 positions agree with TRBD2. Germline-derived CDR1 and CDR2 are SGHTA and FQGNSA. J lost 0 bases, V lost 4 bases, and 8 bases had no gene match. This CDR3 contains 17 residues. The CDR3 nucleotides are TGTGCCAGCAGCTCTCGACTAGCGGCGGATAGCACAGATACGCAGTATTTT. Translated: CASSSRLAADSTDTQYF.

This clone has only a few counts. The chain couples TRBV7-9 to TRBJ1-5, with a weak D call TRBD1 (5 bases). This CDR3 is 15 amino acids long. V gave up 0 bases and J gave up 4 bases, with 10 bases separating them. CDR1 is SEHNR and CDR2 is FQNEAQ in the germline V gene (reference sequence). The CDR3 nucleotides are TGTGCCAGCAGCTTAGCCGGGGGTGGGAATCAGCCCCAGCATTTT. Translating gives CASSLAGGGNQPQHF.

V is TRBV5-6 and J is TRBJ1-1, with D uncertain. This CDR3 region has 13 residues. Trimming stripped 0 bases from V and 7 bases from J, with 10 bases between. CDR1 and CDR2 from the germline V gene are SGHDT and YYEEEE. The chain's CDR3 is CASSLAFGIEAFF. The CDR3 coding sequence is TGTGCCAGCAGCTTGGCCTTCGGGATTGAAGCTTTCTTT. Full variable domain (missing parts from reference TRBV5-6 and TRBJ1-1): DAGVTQSPTHLIKTRGQQVTLRCSPKSGHDTVSWYQQALGQGPQFIFQYYEEEERQRGNFPDRFSGHQFPNYSSELNVNALLLGDSALYLCASSLAFGIEAFFGQGTRLTVV.

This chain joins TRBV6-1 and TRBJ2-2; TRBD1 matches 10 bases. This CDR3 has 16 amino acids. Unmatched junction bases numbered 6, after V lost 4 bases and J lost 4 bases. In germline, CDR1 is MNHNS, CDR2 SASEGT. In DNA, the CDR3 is TGTGCCAGCAGTGCCAGACAGGGGGCGGTCACCGGGGAGCTGTTTTTT. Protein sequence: CASSARQGAVTGELFF.

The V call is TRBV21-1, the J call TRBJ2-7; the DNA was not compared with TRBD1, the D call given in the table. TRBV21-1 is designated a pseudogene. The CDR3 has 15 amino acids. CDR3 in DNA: TGTGCCAGCAGCAAAGGACAGGGACCCTCCTACGAGCAGTACGTC. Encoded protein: CASSKGQGPSYEQYV.

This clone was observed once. The CDR3 DNA reads TGTGCCAGCAGCTTAGAAGGGGTACGTGGCTACACCTTC. This gives the protein CASSLEGVRGYTF. This chain joins TRBV7-9 and TRBJ1-2; D is perhaps TRBD1 (5 bases). The CDR3 length is 13 residues. Germline loops: CDR1 SEHNR, CDR2 FQNEAQ (reference sequence). V lost 1 base and J 7 bases, leaving 10 bases between the germline ends. The full variable domain, in which reference TRBV7-9 and TRBJ1-2 provide the parts outside the CDR3, is DTGVSQNPRHKITKRGQNVTFRCDPISEHNRLYWYRQTLGQGPEFLTYFQNEAQLEKSRLLSDRFSAERPKGSFSTLEIQRTEQGDSAMYLCASSLEGVRGYTFGSGTRLTVV.

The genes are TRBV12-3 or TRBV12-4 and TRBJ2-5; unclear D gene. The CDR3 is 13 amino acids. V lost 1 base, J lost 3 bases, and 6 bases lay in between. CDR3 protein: CASSLGRKETQYF. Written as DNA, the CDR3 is TGTGCCAGCAGTTTAGGCAGAAAAGAGACCCAGTACTTC.

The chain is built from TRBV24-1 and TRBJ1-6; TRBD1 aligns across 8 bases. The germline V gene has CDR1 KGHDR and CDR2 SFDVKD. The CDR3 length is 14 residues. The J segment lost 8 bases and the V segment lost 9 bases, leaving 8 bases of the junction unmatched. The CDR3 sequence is CATPLDRGHSPLHF. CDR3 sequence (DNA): TGTGCCACCCCCCTCGACAGGGGACATTCACCCCTCCACTTT.

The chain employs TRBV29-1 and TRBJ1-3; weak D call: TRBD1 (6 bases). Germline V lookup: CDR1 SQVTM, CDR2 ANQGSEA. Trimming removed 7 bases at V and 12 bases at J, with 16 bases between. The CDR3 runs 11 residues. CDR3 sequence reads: CSAQQGKGIYF. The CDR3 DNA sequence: TGCAGCGCCCAACAGGGAAAAGGCATATATTTT.

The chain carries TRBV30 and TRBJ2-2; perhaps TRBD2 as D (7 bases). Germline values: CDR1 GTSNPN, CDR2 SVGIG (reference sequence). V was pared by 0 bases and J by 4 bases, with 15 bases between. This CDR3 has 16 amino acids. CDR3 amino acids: CAWSVRGGASTGELFF. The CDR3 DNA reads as TGTGCCTGGAGTGTACGAGGGGGGGCGTCCACCGGGGAGCTGTTTTTT.

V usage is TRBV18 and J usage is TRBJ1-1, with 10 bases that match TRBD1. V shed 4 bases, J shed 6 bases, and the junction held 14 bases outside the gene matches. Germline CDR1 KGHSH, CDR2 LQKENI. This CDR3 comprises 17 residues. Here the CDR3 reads CASSRQGAGMGVAEAFF. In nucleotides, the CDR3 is TGTGCCAGCTCACGACAGGGGGCAGGCATGGGGGTGGCTGAAGCTTTCTTT.

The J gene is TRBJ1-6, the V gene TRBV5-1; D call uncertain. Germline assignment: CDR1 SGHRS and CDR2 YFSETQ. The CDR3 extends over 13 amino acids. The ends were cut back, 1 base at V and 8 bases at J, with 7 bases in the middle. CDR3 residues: CASSLSADSPLHF. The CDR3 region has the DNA TGCGCCAGCAGCTTGAGTGCGGATTCACCCCTCCACTTT.

In DNA, the CDR3 is TGTGCCTGGACTAAGGGACTAGCGGGGGGGTATGAGCAGTTCTTC. It specifies CAWTKGLAGGYEQFF. The chain is built from TRBV30 and TRBJ2-1; 16 bases line up with TRBD2. The CDR3 spans 15 residues. Trimming cost V 4 bases and J 8 bases; bases outside gene matches: 5. Germline lookup yields CDR1 GTSNPN and CDR2 SVGIG (reference sequence).

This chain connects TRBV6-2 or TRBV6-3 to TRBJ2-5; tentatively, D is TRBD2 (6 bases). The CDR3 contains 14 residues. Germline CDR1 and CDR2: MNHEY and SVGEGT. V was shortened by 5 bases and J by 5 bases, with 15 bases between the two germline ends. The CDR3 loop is CASSRPGDRETQYF. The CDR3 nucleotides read TGTGCCAGCAGTCGCCCGGGAGACCGGGAGACCCAGTACTTC.

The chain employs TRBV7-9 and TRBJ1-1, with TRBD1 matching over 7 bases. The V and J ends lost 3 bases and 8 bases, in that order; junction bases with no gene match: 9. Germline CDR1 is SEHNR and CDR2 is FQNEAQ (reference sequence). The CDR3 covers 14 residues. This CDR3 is CASSFTGAGAEAFF. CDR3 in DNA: TGTGCCAGCAGCTTTACAGGGGCCGGGGCCGAAGCTTTCTTT.

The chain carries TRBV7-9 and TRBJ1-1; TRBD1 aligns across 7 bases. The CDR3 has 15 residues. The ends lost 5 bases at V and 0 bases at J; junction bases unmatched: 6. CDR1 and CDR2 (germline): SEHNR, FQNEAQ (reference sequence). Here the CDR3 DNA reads TGTGCCAGCAGCATGACAGGGTCCATGAACACTGAAGCTTTCTTT. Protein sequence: CASSMTGSMNTEAFF.

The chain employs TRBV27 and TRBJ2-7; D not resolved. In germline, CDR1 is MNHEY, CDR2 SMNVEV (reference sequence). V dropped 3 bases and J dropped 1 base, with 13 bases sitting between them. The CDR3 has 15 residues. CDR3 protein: CASSFHSLSSYEQYF. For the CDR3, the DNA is TGTGCCAGCAGTTTCCACAGCCTTTCTTCCTACGAGCAGTACTTC.

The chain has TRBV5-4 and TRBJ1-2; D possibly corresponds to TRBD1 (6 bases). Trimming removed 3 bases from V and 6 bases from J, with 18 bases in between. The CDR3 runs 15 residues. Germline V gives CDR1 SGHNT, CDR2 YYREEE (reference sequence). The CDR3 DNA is TGTGCCAGCAGCTCTGTTTCCAGGGGAGAGAATGGCTACACCTTC. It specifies CASSSVSRGENGYTF.

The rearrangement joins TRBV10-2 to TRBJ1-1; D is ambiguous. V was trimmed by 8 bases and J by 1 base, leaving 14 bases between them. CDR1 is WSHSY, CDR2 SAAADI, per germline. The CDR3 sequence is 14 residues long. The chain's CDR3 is CASGRELTNTEAFF. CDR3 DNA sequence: TGCGCCAGCGGCCGGGAACTTACGAACACTGAAGCTTTCTTT.

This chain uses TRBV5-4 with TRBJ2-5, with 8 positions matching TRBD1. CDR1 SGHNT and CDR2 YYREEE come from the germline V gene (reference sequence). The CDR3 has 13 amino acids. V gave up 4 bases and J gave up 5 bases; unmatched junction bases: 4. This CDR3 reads CASSIRQGETQYF. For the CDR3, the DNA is TGTGCCAGCAGCATAAGACAGGGGGAGACCCAGTACTTC. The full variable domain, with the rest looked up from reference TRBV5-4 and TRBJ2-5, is ETGVTQSPTHLIKTRGQQVTLRCSSQSGHNTVSWYQQALGQGPQFIFQYYREEENGRGNFPPRFSGLQFPNYSSELNVNALELDDSALYLCASSIRQGETQYFGPGTRLLVL.

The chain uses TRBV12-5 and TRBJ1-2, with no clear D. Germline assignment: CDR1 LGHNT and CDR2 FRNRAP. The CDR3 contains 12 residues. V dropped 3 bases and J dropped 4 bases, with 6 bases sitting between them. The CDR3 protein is CASGLTSYGYTF. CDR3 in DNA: TGTGCTAGTGGTTTAACGAGCTATGGCTACACCTTC.

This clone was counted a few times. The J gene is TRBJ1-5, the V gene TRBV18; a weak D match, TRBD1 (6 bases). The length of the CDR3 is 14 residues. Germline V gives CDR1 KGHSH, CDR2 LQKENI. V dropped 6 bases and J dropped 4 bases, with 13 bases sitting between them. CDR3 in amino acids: CASSHDRKNQPQHF. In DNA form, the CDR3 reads TGTGCCAGCTCGCACGACAGGAAAAATCAGCCCCAGCATTTT. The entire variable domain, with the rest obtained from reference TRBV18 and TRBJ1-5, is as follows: NAGVMQNPRHLVRRRGQEARLRCSPMKGHSHVYWYRQLPEEGLKFMVYLQKENIIDESGMPKERFSAEFPKEGPSILRIQQVVRGDSAAYFCASSHDRKNQPQHFGDGTRLSIL.

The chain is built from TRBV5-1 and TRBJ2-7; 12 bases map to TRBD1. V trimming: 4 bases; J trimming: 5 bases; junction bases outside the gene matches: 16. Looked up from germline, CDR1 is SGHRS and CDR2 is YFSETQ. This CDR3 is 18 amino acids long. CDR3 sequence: CASSVLAPGQGAGDEQYF. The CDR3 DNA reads TGCGCCAGCAGCGTCCTTGCACCGGGACAGGGGGCGGGGGACGAGCAGTACTTC.

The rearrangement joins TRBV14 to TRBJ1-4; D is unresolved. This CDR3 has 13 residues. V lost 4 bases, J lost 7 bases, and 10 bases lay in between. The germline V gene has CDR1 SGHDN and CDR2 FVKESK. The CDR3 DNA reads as TGTGCCAGCAGCCGGGGAGTACGTGAAAAACTGTTTTTT. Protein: CASSRGVREKLFF.

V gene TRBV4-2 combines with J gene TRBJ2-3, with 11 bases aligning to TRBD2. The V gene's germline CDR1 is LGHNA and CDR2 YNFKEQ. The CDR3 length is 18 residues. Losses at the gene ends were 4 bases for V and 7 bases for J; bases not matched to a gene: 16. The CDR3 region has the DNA TGTGCCAGCAGCCCTAACGCGGTTCTAGCGGGGGGACCAAATACGCAGTATTTT. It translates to CASSPNAVLAGGPNTQYF.